This T cell receptor beta chain was documented in a study of shared clonotypes between healthy human individuals. Study overall: The donor pool was made up of two women and a few men aged 18 to 49.

Each subset's genomic DNA was shared equally among a number of immunoSEQ plates. Repertoires were generated with immunoSEQ multiplex PCR, while TCRdb's copy carries only in-frame clones and drops some. The sample comprises about 2.2 million clones, around 93% of which are singletons, and 1.5% to 2% rests with the top ten. Germline assignment: CDR1 MNHEY and CDR2 SMNVEV (reference sequence). V lost 8 bases to trimming and J lost 0 bases, with 18 bases between them. The CDR3 extends over 16 amino acids. As defined, naive CD8 cells were CD45RO-negative and positively selected for CCR7, with terminally differentiated effector memory CD45RA+ cells excluded. Healthy HIV-negative adults with no recent acute infections or vaccinations were recruited as donors.

The chain links TRBV27 to TRBJ2-3; D is unclear. The sample taken for sequencing was naive CD8+ T cells from PBMCs. The receptor's source is a man between 18 and 29 years old in good health. Some clones in this sample may be carry-over from other donors' samples. This CDR3 is CASSNRGGYSTDTQYF. CDR3 sequence (DNA): TGTGCCAGCTCGAATCGCGGCGGATACAGCACAGATACGCAGTATTTT.